A selection of T cell receptor beta chains follows, all from one sample in a study of blood T cell repertoires in COVID-19. Sequencing was performed with immunoSEQ multiplex PCR; in TCRdb, only in-frame clones are kept and a portion is missing. This repertoire shows about 320,000 clones, around 86% found once; its top ten account for 5% to 5.5%. Material: PBMCs or T cells enriched from blood (not recorded which). Every receptor here comes from a man in his 60s who had recovered from COVID-19. Each CDR3 is given with its conserved first and last residue.

>TRBV28|TRBJ1-5
CASGGAYSNQPQHF
>TRBV27|TRBJ2-7
CASSFSQQGYEQYF
>TRBV30|TRBJ2-5
CAWSSSSTSGSTETQYF
>TRBV6-5|TRBJ2-5
CASSFGQGGVETQYF
>TRBV11-2|TRBJ2-7
CASSLGGLGLADNYEQYF
>TRBV9|TRBJ2-1
CASSVVSGSFIYNEQFF
>TRBV11-2|TRBJ2-5
CASSVDRVGQETQYF
>TRBV7-9|TRBJ2-1
CASSLVAGALQFF
>TRBV5-1|TRBJ2-1
CASSLGAGSEQFF
>TRBV28|TRBJ2-1
CASSPNSGSQYEQFF
>TRBV7-3|TRBJ2-1
CASSFGTSTEQFF
>TRBV28|TRBJ1-2
CASSFGAYGYTF
>TRBV11-2|TRBJ1-3
CASSWAVTKGNTIYF
>TRBV15|TRBJ2-1
CATSRRASGSGNEQFF
>TRBV15|TRBJ2-1
CATSKMTSGGYNEQFF
>TRBV28|TRBJ2-7
CASNHFREGTYEQYF
>TRBV7-9|TRBJ2-3
CASSLRQGGADTQYF